The T cell receptor (beta chain) described here comes from a study of shared clonotypes between healthy human individuals. This CDR3 has 17 amino acids. Germline V gives CDR1 SGHRS, CDR2 YFSETQ. The V end lost 0 bases, the J end lost 4 bases, and 19 bases lay between the germline ends. Sequencing on ten immunoSEQ deep assay plates was performed for unsorted PBMC DNA. Only in-frame clones appear in the TCRdb table, and some are missing; sequencing was by immunoSEQ multiplex PCR. Here the sample spans some 510,000 clones, 79% being singletons. On this clone itself: Its cognate antigen is unknown.

General study points: In this cohort, only blood was sampled, and tissue repertoires likely differ.

Unsorted samples, those not sorted, used some 89 million PBMCs for genomic DNA. Sequenced sample: PBMCs. This sequence was found in a woman aged 40-49 years in good health. Some clones in this sample may be carry-over from other donors' samples. V is TRBV5-1 and J is TRBJ2-5; maybe TRBD2 (6 bases). CDR3 bases: TGCGCCAGCAGCTTGGTTGGACTACCTGGCTTATCAGAGACCCAGTACTTC. It codes for CASSLVGLPGLSETQYF. The variable domain in full, completed from reference TRBV5-1 and TRBJ2-5, reads KAGVTQTPRYLIKTRGQQVTLSCSPISGHRSVSWYQQTPGQGLQFLFEYFSETQRNKGNFPGRFSGRQFSNSRSEMNVSTLELGDSALYLCASSLVGLPGLSETQYFGPGTRLLVL.